The 3 T cell receptor beta chains listed next were all sequenced from one sample in a study of blood T cells in healthy people across ages. Sample-barcoded 5' priming and a J-beta primer mix drove a second PCR of 7 to 11 cycles. A single record per CDR3 protein comes from TCRdb applying MiXCR to the 5' RACE reads. The repertoire holds around 990,000 distinct CDR3 sequences, with 35% to 40% as singletons. The sequencing sample was made of blood. All receptors come from a young man in good health.

This clonotype was seen a few times. J is TRBJ2-7 and V is TRBV12-3 or TRBV12-4; TRBD2 matches 9 bases. V gave up 4 bases and J gave up 5 bases; unmatched junction bases: 6. This CDR3 region has 14 residues. The CDR3 here is CASSSGLATHEQYF. The DNA of the CDR3 is TGTGCCAGCAGTTCGGGACTAGCCACCCACGAGCAGTACTTC.

This sequence joins TRBV28 and TRBJ2-1, with 7 bases aligning to TRBD1. The DNA end favors TRBJ2-7, so the J call may be wrong. This CDR3 region has 15 residues. The germline gives CDR1 MDHEN, CDR2 SYDVKM. The CDR3 bases are TGTGCCAGCAGTCCCACGGGGACAGAGTCCAATGAGCAGTACTTC. Translated, it gives CASSPTGTESNEQYF.

V gene TRBV5-6 combines with J gene TRBJ2-1; 9 bases line up with TRBD1. V trimming: 3 bases; J trimming: 8 bases; junction bases outside the gene matches: 15. This CDR3 has 17 residues. The germline gives CDR1 SGHDT, CDR2 YYEEEE. This CDR3 is CASSSYLDRGGYDEQFF. The CDR3 DNA follows: TGTGCCAGCAGCTCTTACCTGGACAGGGGAGGATACGATGAGCAGTTCTTC.